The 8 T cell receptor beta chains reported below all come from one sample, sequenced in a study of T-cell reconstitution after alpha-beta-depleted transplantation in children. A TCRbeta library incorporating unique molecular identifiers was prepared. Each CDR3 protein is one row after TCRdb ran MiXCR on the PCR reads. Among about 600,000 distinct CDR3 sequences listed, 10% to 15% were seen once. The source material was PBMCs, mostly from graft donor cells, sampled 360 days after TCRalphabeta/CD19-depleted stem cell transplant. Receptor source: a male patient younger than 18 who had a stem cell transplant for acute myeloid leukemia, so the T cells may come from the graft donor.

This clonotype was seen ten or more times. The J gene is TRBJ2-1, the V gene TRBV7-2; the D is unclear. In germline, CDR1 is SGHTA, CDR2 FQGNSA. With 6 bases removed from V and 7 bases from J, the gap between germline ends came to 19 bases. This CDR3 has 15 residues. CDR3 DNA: TGTGCCAGCAGAAATAGAGGCAGTGCTCGAAATGAGCAGTTCTTC. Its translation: CASRNRGSARNEQFF.

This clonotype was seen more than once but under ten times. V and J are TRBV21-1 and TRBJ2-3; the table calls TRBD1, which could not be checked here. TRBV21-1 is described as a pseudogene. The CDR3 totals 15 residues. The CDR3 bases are TGTGCCAGCAGCAAAGCAGGGGGCTTCACAGATACGCAGTATTTT. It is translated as CASSKAGGFTDTQYF.

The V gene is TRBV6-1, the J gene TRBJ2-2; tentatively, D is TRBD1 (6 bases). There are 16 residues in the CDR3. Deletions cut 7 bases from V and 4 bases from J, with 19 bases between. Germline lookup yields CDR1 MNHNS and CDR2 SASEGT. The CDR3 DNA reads TGTGCCAGCAATGGGATCAGGGGTCGGAGCACCGGGGAGCTGTTTTTT. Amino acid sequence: CASNGIRGRSTGELFF.

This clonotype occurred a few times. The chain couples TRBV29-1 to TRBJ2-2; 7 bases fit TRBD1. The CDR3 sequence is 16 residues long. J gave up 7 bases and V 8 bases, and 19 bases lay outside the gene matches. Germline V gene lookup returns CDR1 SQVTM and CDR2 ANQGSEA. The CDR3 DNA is TGCAGCATCTTGGTACTAGGGGGCGCGGAGGTCGGGGAGCTGTTTTTT. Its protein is CSILVLGGAEVGELFF.

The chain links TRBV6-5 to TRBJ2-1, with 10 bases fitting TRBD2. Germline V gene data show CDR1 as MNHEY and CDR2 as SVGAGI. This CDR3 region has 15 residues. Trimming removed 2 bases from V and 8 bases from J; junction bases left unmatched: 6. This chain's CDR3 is CASSYGASGRDEQFF. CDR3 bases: TGTGCCAGCAGTTACGGGGCTAGCGGGAGAGATGAGCAGTTCTTC.

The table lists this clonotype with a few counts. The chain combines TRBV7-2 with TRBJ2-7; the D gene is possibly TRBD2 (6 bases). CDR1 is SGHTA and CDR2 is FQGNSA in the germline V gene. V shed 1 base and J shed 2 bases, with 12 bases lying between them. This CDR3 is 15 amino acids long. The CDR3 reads CASSLEPSATYEQYF. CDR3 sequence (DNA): TGTGCCAGCAGCTTAGAGCCTAGCGCTACCTACGAGCAGTACTTC.

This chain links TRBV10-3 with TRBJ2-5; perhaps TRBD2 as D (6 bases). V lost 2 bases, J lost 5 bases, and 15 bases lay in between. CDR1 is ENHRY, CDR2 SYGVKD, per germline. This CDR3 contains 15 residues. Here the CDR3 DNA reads TGTGCCATCAGTGAGAGTGCGATCCGGGAGGAGACCCAGTACTTC. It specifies CAISESAIREETQYF.

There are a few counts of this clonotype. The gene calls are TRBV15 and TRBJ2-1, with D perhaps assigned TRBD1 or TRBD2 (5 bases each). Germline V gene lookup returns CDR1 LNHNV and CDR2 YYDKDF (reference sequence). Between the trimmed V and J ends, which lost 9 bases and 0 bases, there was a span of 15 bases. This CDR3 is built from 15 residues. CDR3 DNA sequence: TGTGCCACAGCGAGATGGGGGTCCTCCTACAATGAGCAGTTCTTC. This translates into CATARWGSSYNEQFF.